These T cell receptor beta chains were read from a single sample in a study of CD8+CD57+ T cells in acquired aplastic anemia. MiXCR, applied by TCRdb to the reads, yields one record per CDR3 protein. The table shows some 240,000 distinct CDR3 sequences, with about 37% occurring only once. Sequencing was done on a sample of sorted CD4+, CD8+, or CD8+CD57+ T cells (not recorded which) from PBMCs. Source of these receptors: a human donor in good health, serving as a control. CDR3s include the opening cysteine and the closing phenylalanine or tryptophan. A D gene is named only where the DNA matches it firmly. Only part of the rows carry a size: once, few, many, or a class if the clone is expanded.

abundance	v_gene	d_gene	j_gene	CDR3nt	CDR3aa
many	TRBV25-1	TRBD1	TRBJ2-7	TGTGCCAGCAGCTCACTGGGGGACAGGGGGGTTGAGCAGTACTTC	CASSSLGDRGVEQYF
many	TRBV15	TRBD2	TRBJ2-3	TGTGCCACCAGCAGAATAGCGGGAGGGCCCTCCGTCGATACGCAGTATTTT	CATSRIAGGPSVDTQYF
.	TRBV3-1	TRBD2	TRBJ2-5	TGTGCCAGCAGCCATAAGTGGGAGGGGTTGGAGACCCAGTACTTC	CASSHKWEGLETQYF
.	TRBV29-1	.	TRBJ2-3	TGCAGCGTTGCCAGCACCTCCTTAGATACGCAGTATTTT	CSVASTSLDTQYF
many	TRBV5-1	TRBD1	TRBJ1-1	TGCGCCAGCAGCTTGACAGGGGAGATGAGCACTGAAGCTTTCTTT	CASSLTGEMSTEAFF
.	TRBV19	.	TRBJ2-7	TGTGCCACCCAGACTAAGACCGGCTCCTACGAGCAGTACTTC	CATQTKTGSYEQYF
many	TRBV5-1	.	TRBJ1-1	TGCGCCAGCAGTGATCAGGGGAACACTGAAGCTTTCTTT	CASSDQGNTEAFF
.	TRBV25-1	.	TRBJ1-1	TGTGCCAGCAGTGAATTCTTCGGGTACGCTGAAGCTTTCTTT	CASSEFFGYAEAFF
many	TRBV6-1	TRBD2	TRBJ2-7	TGTGCACTTTTCGGGGGGAGGAGAGACGAGCAGTACTTC	CALFGGRRDEQYF
.	TRBV10-2	TRBD2	TRBJ2-3	TGCGCCAGCAGTGAGTCGACTAGCGGGGGACCAGATATGCAGTATTTT	CASSESTSGGPDMQYF
many	TRBV12-3/TRBV12-4	TRBD1	TRBJ2-3	TGTGCCAGCACCTTGACAGGGCCGACAGATACGCAGTATTTT	CASTLTGPTDTQYF
.	TRBV19	.	TRBJ2-7	TGTGCCAGCATCCGGGGGCTCGAAGAGCAGTACTTC	CASIRGLEEQYF
few	TRBV6-2/TRBV6-3	.	TRBJ1-3	TGTGCCAGCAGTTATCCCTTGGGGGGGCGGTCCGGAGGAAACACCATATATTTT	CASSYPLGGRSGGNTIYF
.	TRBV12-3/TRBV12-4	.	TRBJ2-2	TGTGCCAGCAGATACGACAGGTATAACACCGGGGAGCTGTTTTTT	CASRYDRYNTGELFF
.	TRBV5-5	TRBD1	TRBJ1-2	TGTGCCAGCAGCTTTACAGGGGATTCTAGCTATGGCTACACCTTC	CASSFTGDSSYGYTF
many	TRBV7-2	TRBD2	TRBJ2-5	TGTGCCAGCAGCTCTAAGGCGGGGGGGGAAGAGACCCAGTACTTC	CASSSKAGGEETQYF
.	TRBV30	TRBD2	TRBJ2-7	TGTGCCTGTAGAAAGGCGGGAGGCTCGGTCTACTACGAGCAGTACTTC	CACRKAGGSVYYEQYF
.	TRBV7-6	TRBD1	TRBJ2-5	TGTGCCAGCAGCCTGGGACAGGGGGAGCAAGAGACCCAGTACTTC	CASSLGQGEQETQYF
few	TRBV4-2	.	TRBJ1-1	TGTGCCAGCAGCCAAGCTCTCAGGAACACTGAAGCTTTCTTT	CASSQALRNTEAFF
many	TRBV6-1	TRBD1	TRBJ1-2	TGTGCCAGCAGACCACAGGGGGTTATCTTCTATGGCTACACCTTC	CASRPQGVIFYGYTF
.	TRBV25-1	.	TRBJ1-6	TGTGCCAGCAGTGAGAGAGTACCAAGGGATTCATCCCTCCACTTT	CASSERVPRDSSLHF
many	TRBV6-1	.	TRBJ2-7	TGTGCCAGCAGTGACGGACTGGGCGAGCAGTACTTC	CASSDGLGEQYF
.	TRBV7-3	.	TRBJ1-1	TGTGCCGGGAAAAGGGTGAACACTGAAGCTTTCTTT	CAGKRVNTEAFF
.	TRBV6-1	.	TRBJ2-3	TGTGCCAGCAGGACCCGAGGGGGTGCAGATACGCAGTATTTT	CASRTRGGADTQYF
few	TRBV12-5	.	TRBJ2-7	TGTGCTAGTGGCTCTAGCTACGGGCAGTACTTC	CASGSSYGQYF
few	TRBV29-1	.	TRBJ2-7	TGCAGCGTTGAACTGGGGGTTAGGACCTACGAGCAGTACTTC	CSVELGVRTYEQYF
.	TRBV11-2	TRBD1	TRBJ1-3	TGTGCCAGCATCTTGTACAGGGGGCAGTCTGGAAACACCATATATTTT	CASILYRGQSGNTIYF
.	TRBV9	.	TRBJ2-1	TGTGCCAGCAGCACGCCGTCGGAGCAGTTCTTC	CASSTPSEQFF